The 11 T cell receptor beta chains in this list originate from one sample, sequenced in a study of blood T cell repertoires in COVID-19. Generated by immunoSEQ multiplex PCR, the TCRdb table keeps only in-frame clones and is missing some. The table records about 60,000 clones, 70% to 85% of them present only once. The source material was peripheral blood. Receptor source: a human donor in a cohort sampled during active COVID-19.

The chain has TRBV27 and TRBJ2-7; 15 positions match TRBD2. V lost 1 base to trimming and J lost 5 bases; unmatched junction nucleotides: 12. The CDR3 covers 19 residues. Germline V gene sequence: CDR1 MNHEY, CDR2 SMNVEV (reference sequence). The CDR3 bases are TGTGCCAGCAGTTTATACCCGGGACTAGCGGGAGGACGTGACAACGAGCAGTACTTC. This sequence encodes CASSLYPGLAGGRDNEQYF.

The V call is TRBV3-1 (or the pseudogene TRBV3-2), the J call TRBJ2-7; tentative D call: TRBD1 (6 bases). Germline CDR1 is LGHDT and CDR2 is YNNKEL (reference sequence). The CDR3 runs 15 residues. Trimming removed 3 bases from V and 2 bases from J, with 14 bases in between. CDR3 bases: TGTGCCAGCAGCCAGTTGGGACATTATACCTACGAGCAGTACTTC. Translating it yields CASSQLGHYTYEQYF.

This chain joins TRBV5-6 and TRBJ1-6, with D perhaps matching TRBD1 (6 bases). Germline V CDR1 and CDR2: SGHDT, YYEEEE. V dropped 1 base and J dropped 6 bases, with 8 bases sitting between them. The CDR3 is 14 amino acids. Here the CDR3 DNA reads TGTGCCAGCAGCTTGACAGGGAGTAATTCACCCCTCCACTTT. This codes for CASSLTGSNSPLHF. Full variable domain (remainder filled in from reference TRBV5-6 and TRBJ1-6): DAGVTQSPTHLIKTRGQQVTLRCSPKSGHDTVSWYQQALGQGPQFIFQYYEEEERQRGNFPDRFSGHQFPNYSSELNVNALLLGDSALYLCASSLTGSNSPLHFGNGTRLTVT.

The rearrangement joins TRBV29-1 to TRBJ2-3, with TRBD1 matching over 8 bases. V lost 7 bases, J lost 2 bases, and 14 bases stayed unmatched. Germline V gene lookup returns CDR1 SQVTM and CDR2 ANQGSEA. This CDR3 contains 16 residues. In DNA form, the CDR3 reads TGCAGCGCCTTACCGTGGAGGACAGGGATCACAGATACGCAGTATTTT. Translated, it gives CSALPWRTGITDTQYF.

In this sample, this clone turned up once. This chain joins TRBV5-6 and TRBJ1-1, with 7 bases that match TRBD1. V lost 3 bases, J lost 1 base, and 6 bases stayed unmatched. Germline values: CDR1 SGHDT, CDR2 YYEEEE. The CDR3 totals 15 residues. The DNA for the CDR3 is TGTGCCAGCAGCTACGGGACAGCTGGGAACACTGAAGCTTTCTTT. Its protein product is CASSYGTAGNTEAFF.

The chain joins TRBV27 to TRBJ2-1; unclear D gene. Germline assignment: CDR1 MNHEY and CDR2 SMNVEV (reference sequence). The CDR3 contains 10 residues. Between the trimmed V and J ends, which lost 6 bases and 8 bases, there was a span of 5 bases. The CDR3 DNA follows: TGTGCCAGCAGGGGCTATGAGCAGTTCTTC. It yields the protein CASRGYEQFF.

The chain employs TRBV28 and TRBJ2-7, with 7 bases aligning to TRBD1. V gave up 3 bases and J gave up 2 bases; unmatched junction bases: 4. The CDR3 covers 14 residues. The V gene's germline CDR1 is MDHEN and CDR2 SYDVKM. The CDR3 region has the DNA TGTGCCAGCAGTTTCGGGACAGCGCCCTACGAGCAGTACTTC. This encodes CASSFGTAPYEQYF.

This clone was seen once. The chain is built from TRBV5-6 and TRBJ1-2; D unresolved. CDR3 size: 13 residues. Germline V CDR1 and CDR2: SGHDT, YYEEEE. Trimming removed 0 bases at V and 8 bases at J, with 11 bases between. The CDR3 spells CASSLGVRTGYTF. The CDR3 DNA sequence: TGTGCCAGCAGCTTGGGAGTTCGAACCGGCTACACCTTC.

J is TRBJ2-1 and V is TRBV6-5; 8 bases are shared with TRBD1. J lost 10 bases, V lost 8 bases, and 13 bases had no gene match. Germline loops: CDR1 MNHEY, CDR2 SVGAGI. The CDR3 sequence is 14 residues long. As DNA, the CDR3 is TGTGCCAGCCCTGGGACAGGAAAAGCTCCCGAGCAGTTCTTC. Encoded protein: CASPGTGKAPEQFF.

This clone is medium-sized. The rearrangement links TRBV19 to TRBJ1-5; the match to TRBD1 covers 7 bases. From germline, CDR1 is LNHDA and CDR2 SQIVND (reference sequence). Trimming took 5 bases from V and 1 from J; bases not matched to a gene: 8. The CDR3 is 16 amino acids. Here the CDR3 reads CASSDTGVTSNQPQHF. In DNA, the CDR3 is TGTGCCAGTAGTGATACAGGGGTTACGAGCAATCAGCCCCAGCATTTT.

J is TRBJ2-3 and V is TRBV13, with TRBD2 matching 7 bases. The germline CDR1 and CDR2 sequences are PRHDT and FYEKMQ (reference sequence). V lost 3 bases to trimming and J lost 6 bases; unmatched junction nucleotides: 6. CDR3 length: 14 residues. The CDR3 DNA follows: TGTGCCAGCAGCTTGGGAGGGGCTGTCGATACGCAGTATTTT. It codes for CASSLGGAVDTQYF. The full variable domain, completed using reference TRBV13 and TRBJ2-3, is AAGVIQSPRHLIKEKRETATLKCYPIPRHDTVYWYQQGPGQDPQFLISFYEKMQSDKGSIPDRFSAQQFSDYHSELNMSSLELGDSALYFCASSLGGAVDTQYFGPGTRLTVL.